A selection of T cell receptor beta chains follows, all from one sample in a study of cytomegalovirus exposure and HLA in healthy donors. Using immunoSEQ multiplex PCR, the repertoire was profiled, and TCRdb retains in-frame clones only, with some absent. The sample includes under 200,000 clones, under 95% of them seen just once. What was sequenced was PBMCs. The source is a young woman in good health and CMV-seropositive. Each CDR3 is given with its conserved first and last residue. The order of the fields is V gene, J gene, CDR3 protein.

TRBV9	TRBJ2-1	CASTVGGTSGYNEQFF
TRBV25-1	TRBJ1-1	CASSEAHRGDTEAFF
TRBV4-2	TRBJ2-1	CASSQALDNEQFF
TRBV7-9	TRBJ2-5	CASSFGETQYF
TRBV10-2	TRBJ2-5	CASSESGTSGGQETQYF
TRBV4-2	TRBJ2-1	CASSGSGRQYNEQFF
TRBV4-1	TRBJ2-1	CASPSLGTSGVYNEQFF
TRBV10-2	TRBJ2-1	CASRRTSGGAGEQFF
TRBV4-1	TRBJ1-2	CASSPFWKGDGYGYTF
TRBV4-2	TRBJ2-7	CASSQHRGDPPREQYF
TRBV29-1	TRBJ2-5	CSVEPGQQETQYF
TRBV6-1	TRBJ1-5	CASRSPGTHNQPQHF
TRBV5-1	TRBJ1-4	CASSLEGANEKLFF
TRBV10-2	TRBJ2-7	CASKGLTFYEQYF
TRBV5-1	TRBJ2-7	CASSFGGSRDRVEQYF
TRBV7-6	TRBJ2-3	CASSYASGTGGTQYF
TRBV6-6	TRBJ2-7	CASMSPSGASYEQYF
TRBV18	TRBJ2-6	CASSLIAFGANVLTF
TRBV5-6	TRBJ2-7	CASSVLAGGYEQYF
TRBV5-1	TRBJ1-1	CASTGQGFSEAFF
TRBV12-5	TRBJ1-1	CASHRDRMNTEAFF
TRBV5-1	TRBJ2-7	CASSLSTSLHEQYF
TRBV4-3	TRBJ2-1	CASSQDDSSNEQFF
TRBV2	TRBJ1-2	CASSEATDREEDGYTF
TRBV7-9	TRBJ2-1	CASSPRGGFYNEQFF
TRBV4-1	TRBJ2-7	CASSRNTGAEQYF
TRBV5-4	TRBJ2-7	CASSPSGRASYEQYF
TRBV28	TRBJ2-5	CASSLNPRETQYF
TRBV5-6	TRBJ1-6	CASSRPTGNHSPLHF
TRBV9	TRBJ2-1	CAGAAGASGNNEQFF
TRBV7-2	TRBJ2-7	CASSSPEQGAYEQYF
TRBV2	TRBJ1-1	CASKSTGGLNTEAFF
TRBV29-1	TRBJ2-1	CSVRGIAYNEQFF